This TCR beta chain comes out of a study of T cells expressing NK-cell markers. The wider study: From sorted CD3+CD56+NKG2C+, CD3+CD56+NKG2C- and CD3+CD56-NKG2C+ T cells came the TCR beta repertoires.

The CDR3 extends over 13 amino acids. Looked up from germline, CDR1 is SGHRS and CDR2 is YFSETQ. With regard to this clonotype: The antigen remains unidentified.

Production of TCR beta cDNA relied on 5'RACE template switching with UMIs. Following a re-call of the 5' RACE reads, TCRdb has one entry per CDR3 protein and lacks DNA. In total, the table holds 500,000 to 700,000 distinct CDR3 sequences. Study results and caveats: In a few donors, these clonotypes also led the CD3+CD56-NKG2C+ fraction.

This clonotype originated in a man aged 18 to 35 in good health. The sequencing sample was made of blood T cells: a sorted CD56 or NKG2C T cell subset, CD4+ or CD8+ T cells, or bulk PBMC T cells (not recorded which). The chain joins TRBV5-1 to TRBJ2-3. The CDR3 spells CASCRGPSDTQYF.